A selection of T cell receptor beta chains follows, all from one sample in a study of identical twins. MiXCR, run by TCRdb on the 5' RACE reads, gives a single entry per CDR3 protein. This sample carries hundreds of thousands of distinct CDR3 sequences, 8.6% of them seen once, and the ten largest clones take about 0.98%. These records were also assigned to another study, of yellow fever vaccine responses in identical twins.

Material for sequencing was PBMCs. Receptors originate from a young woman in good health. Each CDR3 is given without its conserved first and last residue. The order of the fields is J gene, V gene, CDR3 length, CDR3 protein.

TRBJ2-1	TRBV24-1	13	ATSDLRSSYNEQF
TRBJ2-3	TRBV5-1	15	ASSLGSGTDVTDTQY
TRBJ2-7	TRBV6-1	12	ASSKRERSYEQY
TRBJ1-2	TRBV6-6	11	ASSPTGVGGYT
TRBJ2-6	TRBV7-2	14	ASSFKKSSGANVLT
TRBJ2-7	TRBV5-1	10	ASSFENYEQY
TRBJ1-1	TRBV10-3	12	AIRQERWNTEAF
TRBJ2-7	TRBV7-9	13	ASSVSETGSHEQY
TRBJ2-3	TRBV12-5	11	ASGLVGADTQY
TRBJ2-2	TRBV7-7	12	ASSRKLSTGELF
TRBJ1-1	TRBV5-5	13	ASSGTVLLGAEAF
TRBJ2-5	TRBV29-1	14	SVDYRGDKPQETQY
TRBJ2-7	TRBV6-2/TRBV6-3	8	ASRDYEQY
TRBJ2-1	TRBV20-1	11	SQDSGRSYEQF
TRBJ2-3	TRBV7-9	14	ASSLSWGAGTDTQY
TRBJ2-7	TRBV28	14	ASSFPGTALSYEQY
TRBJ2-7	TRBV7-2	12	ASSRERQGREQY
TRBJ2-1	TRBV24-1	12	ATSDLRQGNEQF
TRBJ2-3	TRBV27	11	ASSFGVRLPQY
TRBJ2-7	TRBV12-5	13	ASGLRDRGLHEQY
TRBJ2-2	TRBV11-2	13	ASSLLWQNLGELF
TRBJ2-3	TRBV7-7	13	ASSSDGDSADTQY
TRBJ2-7	TRBV5-5	11	ASTTGVRAAQY
TRBJ2-2	TRBV12-3/TRBV12-4	13	ASSSNRGNTGELF
TRBJ2-1	TRBV12-3/TRBV12-4	12	AITKTGFYNEQF
TRBJ2-7	TRBV10-3	12	AISSRREGGEQY
TRBJ1-5	TRBV28	12	ASLEHSSNQPQH
TRBJ2-1	TRBV10-3	21	AISEHEFRDGMTRPSSYNEQF
TRBJ2-7	TRBV3-1	14	ASSQDWASGAYEQY
TRBJ2-1	TRBV12-3/TRBV12-4	11	ASSYYTNNEQF
TRBJ2-7	TRBV20-1	12	SATGTELLYEQY
TRBJ1-1	TRBV28	13	ASSPQQGRGTEAF
TRBJ2-4	TRBV29-1	14	SVPGAGQGMENIQY
TRBJ2-1	TRBV24-1	14	ATSPSGRGSYNEQF
TRBJ2-7	TRBV20-1	11	SAVTGGGYEQY
TRBJ2-1	TRBV4-2	14	ASSQDWPGVNNEQF
TRBJ1-1	TRBV5-4	11	ASRQTGGTEAF
TRBJ2-1	TRBV30	12	AWSVGTGYNEQF
TRBJ2-1	TRBV4-3	14	ASSQDPRDLLNEQF
TRBJ2-5	TRBV20-1	13	SATREGVTQETQY
TRBJ2-7	TRBV29-1	9	SSKIGDEQY
TRBJ2-5	TRBV20-1	14	SARELGTVVAETQY
TRBJ1-2	TRBV20-1	12	SASLQGASGGYT
TRBJ1-1	TRBV12-3/TRBV12-4	9	ASSLTTEAF
TRBJ2-4	TRBV9	14	ASSGGQGMWGNIQY
TRBJ2-2	TRBV29-1	11	SVEVGDTGELF
TRBJ2-6	TRBV5-1	14	ASSLGTGLGANVLT
TRBJ2-7	TRBV7-9	13	ASSYRDTDSYEQY
TRBJ2-7	TRBV5-1	11	ASSTRLEGEQY
TRBJ1-2	TRBV12-3/TRBV12-4	10	ASSLATYGYT
TRBJ1-1	TRBV19	11	ASSHQGNTEAF
TRBJ2-1	TRBV2	10	ASSEDYNEQF